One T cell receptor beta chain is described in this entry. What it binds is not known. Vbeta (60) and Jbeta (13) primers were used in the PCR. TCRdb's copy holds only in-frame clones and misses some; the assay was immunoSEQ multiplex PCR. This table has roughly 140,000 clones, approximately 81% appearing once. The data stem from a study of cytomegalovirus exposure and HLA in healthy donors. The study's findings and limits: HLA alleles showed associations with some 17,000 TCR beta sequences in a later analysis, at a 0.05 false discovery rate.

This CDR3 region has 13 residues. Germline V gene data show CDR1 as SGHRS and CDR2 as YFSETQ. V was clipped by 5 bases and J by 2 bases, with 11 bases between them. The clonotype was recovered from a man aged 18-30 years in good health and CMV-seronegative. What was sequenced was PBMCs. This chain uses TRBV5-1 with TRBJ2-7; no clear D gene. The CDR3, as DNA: TGCGCCAGCAGGGCCGGGTCAGCCTACGAGCAGTACTTC. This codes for CASRAGSAYEQYF.